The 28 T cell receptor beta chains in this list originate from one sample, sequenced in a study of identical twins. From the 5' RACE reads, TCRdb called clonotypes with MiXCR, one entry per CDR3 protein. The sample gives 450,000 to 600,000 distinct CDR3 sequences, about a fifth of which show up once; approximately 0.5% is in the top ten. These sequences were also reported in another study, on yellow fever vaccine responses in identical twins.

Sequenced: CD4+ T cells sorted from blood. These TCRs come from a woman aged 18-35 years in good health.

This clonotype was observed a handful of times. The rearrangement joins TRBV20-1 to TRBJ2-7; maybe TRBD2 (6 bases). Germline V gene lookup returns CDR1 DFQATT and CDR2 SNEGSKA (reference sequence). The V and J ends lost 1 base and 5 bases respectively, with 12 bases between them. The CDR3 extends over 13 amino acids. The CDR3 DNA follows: TGCAGTGCTAGAGGTGGGACTCGGGACGAGCAGTACTTC. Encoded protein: CSARGGTRDEQYF.

CDR3 DNA sequence: TGTGCCAGCAGCTTTCTTGGGGGGCCTGGAGAGCAGTACGTC. Protein product: CASSFLGGPGEQYV. This rearrangement joins TRBV11-2 to TRBJ2-7, with D perhaps given as TRBD1 or TRBD2 (6 bases each). The CDR3 extends over 14 amino acids. Deletions cut 3 bases from V and 7 bases from J, with 16 bases between. Looked up from germline, CDR1 is SGHAT and CDR2 is FQNNGV.

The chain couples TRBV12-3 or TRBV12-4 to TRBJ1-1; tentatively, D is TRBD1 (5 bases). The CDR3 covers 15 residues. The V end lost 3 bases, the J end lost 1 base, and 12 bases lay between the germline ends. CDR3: CASSFQGAKNTEAFF. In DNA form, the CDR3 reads TGTGCCAGCAGTTTCCAGGGAGCCAAGAACACTGAAGCTTTCTTT.

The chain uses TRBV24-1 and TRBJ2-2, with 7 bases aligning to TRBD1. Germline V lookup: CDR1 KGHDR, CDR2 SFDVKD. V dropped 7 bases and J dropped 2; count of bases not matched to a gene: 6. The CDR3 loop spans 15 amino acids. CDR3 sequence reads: CATSPGTANTGELFF. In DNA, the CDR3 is TGTGCCACCAGCCCCGGGACAGCTAACACCGGGGAGCTGTTTTTT.

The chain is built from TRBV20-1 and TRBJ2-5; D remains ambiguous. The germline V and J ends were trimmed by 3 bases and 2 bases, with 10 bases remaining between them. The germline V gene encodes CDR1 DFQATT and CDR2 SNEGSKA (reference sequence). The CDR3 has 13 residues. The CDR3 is CSASNPAQETQYF. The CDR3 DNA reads TGCAGTGCTAGTAATCCTGCACAAGAGACCCAGTACTTC.

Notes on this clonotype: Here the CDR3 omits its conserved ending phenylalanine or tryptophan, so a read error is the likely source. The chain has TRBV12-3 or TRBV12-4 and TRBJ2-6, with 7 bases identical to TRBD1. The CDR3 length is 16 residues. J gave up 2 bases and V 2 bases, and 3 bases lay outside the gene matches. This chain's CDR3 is CASSLQQGAGANVLTL. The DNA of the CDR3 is TGTGCCAGCAGTTTACAGCAGGGGGCTGGGGCCAACGTCCTGACTCTC.

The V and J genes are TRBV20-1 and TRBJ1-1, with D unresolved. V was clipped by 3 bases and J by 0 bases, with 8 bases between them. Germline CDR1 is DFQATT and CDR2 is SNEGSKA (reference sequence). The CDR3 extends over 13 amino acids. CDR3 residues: CSASKQLNTEAFF. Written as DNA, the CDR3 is TGCAGTGCTAGTAAACAGTTGAACACTGAAGCTTTCTTT.

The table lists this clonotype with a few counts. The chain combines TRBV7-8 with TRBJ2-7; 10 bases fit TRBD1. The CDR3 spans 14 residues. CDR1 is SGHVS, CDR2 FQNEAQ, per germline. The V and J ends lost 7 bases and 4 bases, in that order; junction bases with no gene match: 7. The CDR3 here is CASKPRTGGYEQYF. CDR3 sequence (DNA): TGTGCCAGCAAACCCCGGACAGGGGGTTACGAGCAGTACTTC.

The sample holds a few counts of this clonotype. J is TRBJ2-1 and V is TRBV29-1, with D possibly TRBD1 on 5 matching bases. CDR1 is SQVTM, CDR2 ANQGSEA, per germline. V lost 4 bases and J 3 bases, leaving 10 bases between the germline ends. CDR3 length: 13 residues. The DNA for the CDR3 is TGCAGCGTTGCAGGGCGACTCTACAATGAGCAGTTCTTC. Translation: CSVAGRLYNEQFF.

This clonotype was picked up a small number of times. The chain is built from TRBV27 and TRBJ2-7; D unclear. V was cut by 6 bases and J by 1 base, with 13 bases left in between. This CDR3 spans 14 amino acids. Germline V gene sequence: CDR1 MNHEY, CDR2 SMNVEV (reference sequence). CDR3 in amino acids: CASRPRRDSYEQYF. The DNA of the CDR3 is TGTGCCAGCAGACCCCGTAGGGATTCCTACGAGCAGTACTTC.

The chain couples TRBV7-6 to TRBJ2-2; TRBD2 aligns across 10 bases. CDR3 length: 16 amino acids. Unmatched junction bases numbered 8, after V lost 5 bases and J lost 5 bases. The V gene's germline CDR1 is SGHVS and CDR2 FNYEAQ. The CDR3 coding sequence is TGTGCCAGCAGCCTCAGCGGGGGGGCGGTTACCGGGGAGCTGTTTTTT. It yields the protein CASSLSGGAVTGELFF.

The CDR3 region has the DNA TGTGCCAGCACCGGGACGGTGAACACTGAAGCTTTCTTT. Its translation: CASTGTVNTEAFF. The rearrangement uses TRBV12-3 or TRBV12-4 and TRBJ1-1; tentatively, D is TRBD1 (5 bases). The CDR3 consists of 13 residues. V was clipped by 7 bases and J by 0 bases, with 9 bases between them.

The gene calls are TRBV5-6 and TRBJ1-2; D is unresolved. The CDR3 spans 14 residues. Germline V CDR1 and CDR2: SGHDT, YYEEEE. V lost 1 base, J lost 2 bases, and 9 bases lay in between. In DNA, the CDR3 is TGTGCCAGCAGCTTGATATGGGAAAACTATGGCTACACCTTC. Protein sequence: CASSLIWENYGYTF. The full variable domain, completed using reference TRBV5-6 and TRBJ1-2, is DAGVTQSPTHLIKTRGQQVTLRCSPKSGHDTVSWYQQALGQGPQFIFQYYEEEERQRGNFPDRFSGHQFPNYSSELNVNALLLGDSALYLCASSLIWENYGYTFGSGTRLTVV.

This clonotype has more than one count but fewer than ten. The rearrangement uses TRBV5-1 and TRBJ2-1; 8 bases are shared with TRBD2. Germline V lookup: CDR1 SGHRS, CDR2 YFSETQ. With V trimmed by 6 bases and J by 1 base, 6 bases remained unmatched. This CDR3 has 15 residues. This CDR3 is CASKSLAASYNEQFF. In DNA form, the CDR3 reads TGCGCCAGCAAATCACTAGCGGCGTCCTACAATGAGCAGTTCTTC. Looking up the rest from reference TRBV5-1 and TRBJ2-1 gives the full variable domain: KAGVTQTPRYLIKTRGQQVTLSCSPISGHRSVSWYQQTPGQGLQFLFEYFSETQRNKGNFPGRFSGRQFSNSRSEMNVSTLELGDSALYLCASKSLAASYNEQFFGPGTRLTVL.

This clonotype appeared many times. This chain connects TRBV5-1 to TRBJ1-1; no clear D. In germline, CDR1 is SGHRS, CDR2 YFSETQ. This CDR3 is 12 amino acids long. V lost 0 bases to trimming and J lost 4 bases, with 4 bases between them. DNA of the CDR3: TGCGCCAGCAGCTTGGTGGGCACTGAAGCTTTCTTT. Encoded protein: CASSLVGTEAFF.

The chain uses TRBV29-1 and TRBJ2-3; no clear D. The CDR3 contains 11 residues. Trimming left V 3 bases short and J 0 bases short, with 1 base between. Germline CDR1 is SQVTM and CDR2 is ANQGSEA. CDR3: CSVDSTDTQYF. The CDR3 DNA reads TGCAGCGTTGACAGCACAGATACGCAGTATTTT.

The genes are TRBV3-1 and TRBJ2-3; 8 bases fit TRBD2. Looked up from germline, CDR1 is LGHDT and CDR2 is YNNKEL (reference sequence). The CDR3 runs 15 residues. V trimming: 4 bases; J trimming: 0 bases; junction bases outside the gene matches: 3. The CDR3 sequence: CASSRSGTSTDTQYF. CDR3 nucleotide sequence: TGTGCCAGCAGCCGTAGCGGGACTAGCACAGATACGCAGTATTTT.

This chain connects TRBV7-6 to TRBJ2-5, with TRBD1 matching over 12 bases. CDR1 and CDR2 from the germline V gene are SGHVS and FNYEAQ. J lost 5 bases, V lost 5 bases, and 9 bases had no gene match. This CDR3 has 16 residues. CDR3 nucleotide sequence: TGTGCCAGCAGCCCGATAGGGACAGGGGGCCTGGAGACCCAGTACTTC. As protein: CASSPIGTGGLETQYF.

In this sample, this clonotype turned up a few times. CDR3 protein: CASSVGLIKTQYF. In DNA, the CDR3 is TGTGCCAGCAGCGTCGGACTAATCAAGACCCAGTACTTC. This chain connects TRBV11-2 to TRBJ2-5; D is perhaps TRBD2 (6 bases). Germline CDR1 SGHAT, CDR2 FQNNGV. Deletions cut 5 bases from V and 6 bases from J, with 13 bases between. This CDR3 region has 13 residues.

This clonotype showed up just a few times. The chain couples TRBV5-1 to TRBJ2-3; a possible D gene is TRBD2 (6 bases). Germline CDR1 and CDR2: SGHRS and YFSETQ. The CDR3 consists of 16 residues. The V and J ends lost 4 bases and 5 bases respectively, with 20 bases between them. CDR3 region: CASSIRDSPAGDTQYF. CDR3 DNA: TGCGCCAGCAGCATCCGGGACTCCCCGGCGGGAGATACGCAGTATTTT.

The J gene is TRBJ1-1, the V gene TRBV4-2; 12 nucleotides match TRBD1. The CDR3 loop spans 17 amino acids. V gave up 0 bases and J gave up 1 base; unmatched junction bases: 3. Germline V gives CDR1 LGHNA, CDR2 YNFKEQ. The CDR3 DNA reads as TGTGCCAGCAGCCAAGAGGGACAGGGGGCACCGAACACTGAAGCTTTCTTT. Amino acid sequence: CASSQEGQGAPNTEAFF.

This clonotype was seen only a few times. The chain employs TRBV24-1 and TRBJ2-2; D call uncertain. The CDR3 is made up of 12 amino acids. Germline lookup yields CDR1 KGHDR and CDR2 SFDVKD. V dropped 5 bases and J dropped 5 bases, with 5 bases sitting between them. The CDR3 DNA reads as TGTGCCACCAGTGTAGGAACCGGGGAGCTGTTTTTT. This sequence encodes CATSVGTGELFF.

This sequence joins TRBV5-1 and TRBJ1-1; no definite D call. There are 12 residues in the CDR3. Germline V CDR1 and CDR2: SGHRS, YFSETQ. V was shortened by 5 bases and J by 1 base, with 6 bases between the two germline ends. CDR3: CASREGNTEAFF. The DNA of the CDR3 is TGCGCCAGCAGGGAGGGGAACACTGAAGCTTTCTTT. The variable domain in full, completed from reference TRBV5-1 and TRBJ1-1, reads KAGVTQTPRYLIKTRGQQVTLSCSPISGHRSVSWYQQTPGQGLQFLFEYFSETQRNKGNFPGRFSGRQFSNSRSEMNVSTLELGDSALYLCASREGNTEAFFGQGTRLTVV.

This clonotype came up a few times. CDR3 in amino acids: CSARATGRGPYEQYF. The CDR3 DNA sequence: TGCAGTGCTAGAGCTACCGGCAGGGGCCCCTACGAGCAGTACTTC. The V and J genes are TRBV20-1 and TRBJ2-7; D possibly corresponds to TRBD1 (6 bases). The CDR3 spans 15 residues. Trimming stripped 1 base from V and 2 bases from J, with 15 bases between. Germline V gene sequence: CDR1 DFQATT, CDR2 SNEGSKA (reference sequence).

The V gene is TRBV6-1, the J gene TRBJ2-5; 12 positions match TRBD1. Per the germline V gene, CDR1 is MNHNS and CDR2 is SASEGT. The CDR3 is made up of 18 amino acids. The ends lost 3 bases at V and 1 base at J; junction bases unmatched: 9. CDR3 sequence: CASSEGTGGFVGQETQYF. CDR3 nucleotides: TGTGCCAGCAGTGAGGGGACAGGGGGCTTTGTGGGCCAAGAGACCCAGTACTTC.

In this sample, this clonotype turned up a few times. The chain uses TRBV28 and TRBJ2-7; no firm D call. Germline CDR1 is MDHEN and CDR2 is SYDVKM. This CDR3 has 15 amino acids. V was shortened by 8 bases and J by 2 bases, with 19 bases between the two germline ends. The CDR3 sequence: CASRSPGGRTYEQYF. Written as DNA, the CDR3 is TGTGCCAGCCGCTCCCCGGGCGGACGAACCTACGAGCAGTACTTC.

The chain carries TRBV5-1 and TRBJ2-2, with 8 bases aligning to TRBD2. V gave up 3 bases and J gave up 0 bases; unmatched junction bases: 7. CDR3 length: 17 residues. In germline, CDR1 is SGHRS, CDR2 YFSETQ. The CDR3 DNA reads TGCGCCAGCAGCTCCCCTAGACTAGCGCCGAACACCGGGGAGCTGTTTTTT. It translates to CASSSPRLAPNTGELFF.

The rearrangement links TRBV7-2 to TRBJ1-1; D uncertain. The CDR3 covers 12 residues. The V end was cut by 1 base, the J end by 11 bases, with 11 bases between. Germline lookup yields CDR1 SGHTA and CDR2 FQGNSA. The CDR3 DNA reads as TGTGCCAGCAGCTTAGTCCTGAGTAGGGCTTTCTTT. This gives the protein CASSLVLSRAFF.